This T cell receptor beta chain comes out of a study of CD8+ T cells in alopecia areata (dated by TCRdb to 2017 to 2018). For context, the study as a whole: The treated patients, all with moderate-to-severe alopecia areata, were enrolled in an open-label pilot trial of oral tofacitinib given at 5 to 10 mg twice daily. Tofacitinib was administered for 6 to 18 months, and 6 months of follow-up off drug were then conducted to assess delayed response and recurrence. Disease severity in treated patients was measured with the SALT score, which quantifies the percentage of affected scalp surface area. To study T cell clonal expansion in alopecia areata, the researchers applied high-throughput TCRbeta sequencing to both the C3H/HeJ mouse model and human patients. Scalp tissue and sorted CD4+ and CD8+ peripheral blood T cells from patchy and totalis/universalis alopecia areata patients and from healthy controls were covered by human TCRbeta sequencing. Biopsies were taken from tofacitinib-treated patients at baseline and at 4 and 24 weeks of treatment, and a later scalp biopsy was taken in several of the tofacitinib-treated patients. Scalp clonality was compared across normal scalp (n=4), patchy alopecia areata scalp (n=8), and alopecia totalis/universalis scalp (n=8). RNA was obtained with the PAXgene miRNA kit for fixed scalp, the miRNeasy kit for PBMCs, and the RNeasy kit for mouse skin. immunoSEQ multiplex PCR using 35 Vbeta forward primers and 13 Jbeta reverse primers was used to amplify TCRbeta CDR3 regions. Study-wide conclusions, independent of this receptor: Compared with mice, TCR sequences shared between patients were less clear, possibly partly because of HLA diversity across the patient population. Scalp TCR repertoire analysis is complicated because resident alphabeta T cells in normal human skin are also sequenced, whereas mouse skin is dominated by gammadelta T cells. The treated cohort was small, with a single nonresponder, so links between baseline CD8+ expansion and response need larger studies. Tofacitinib significantly decreased scalp clonality and the number of expanded CD8+ clones among the top 100 scalp clones. Many expanded lesional clones were found to persist in scalp and blood during tofacitinib treatment, and relapse after treatment cessation may be partly explained by this persistence. Higher clonality and more expanded CD8+ clones were observed in lesional scalp than in normal scalp, particularly in alopecia totalis/universalis, a finding suggestive of antigenic drive.

Notes on this clone: The target of this receptor is not known. Within one base of it there is no much larger clone, and no base qualities were kept.

The library was generated by the immunoSEQ multiplex PCR assay. For TCR sequencing, RNA was extracted from every sample and reverse transcribed into cDNA to serve as template. SuperScript III was used for first-strand cDNA synthesis, primed with a 2:1 mix of oligo-dT and random hexamers. A synthetic immune receptor repertoire was used to gauge amplification bias, and whatever bias remained was removed computationally. On the authors' methods: Raw reads were preprocessed to remove errors, and CDR3 was defined according to IMGT conventions as the region from the conserved cysteine to phenylalanine. Clonality was computed as 1 minus the Shannon entropy, with the entropy normalized by log2 of the number of productive unique TCRs. CD4 or CD8 identity of scalp clones was inferred by cross-referencing scalp TCRbeta sequences with sorted blood CD4 and CD8 repertoires. Entries here come from immuneACCESS through TCRdb and include only in-frame sequences with V and J called. Some clones fail to appear in such tables; in the studies checked, an unresolved V gene covers under half of the shortfall, and the cause of the remainder is unknown. V and J calls and clone size are copied from that table; D and trimming were computed from the DNA. The table for this sample lists approximately 180,000 clones; 58% of them were counted only once. Approximately 16% of the sample belongs to the ten largest clones.

The CDR3, from cysteine to phenylalanine, totals 14 residues. Left in the record is the CDR3 DNA by itself, 42 bases read in frame from the first base. For CDR1 and CDR2, the germline V gene lists ENHRY and SYGVKD. Trimming removed 3 bases from V and 1 base from J, leaving 10 bases between the germline ends. The treatment or condition label on this specimen signifies: oral pan-JAK inhibitor, 5-10 mg twice daily. Peripheral blood and lesional scalp punch biopsies were obtained from patients with alopecia areata. PBMCs were isolated by density centrifugation and stained for CD3, CD4 and CD8, and CD4+ and CD8+ T cells were sorted on a FACSAria.

Source: CD4+ T cells sorted from blood, taken at approximately week 55, from a patient treated with tofacitinib. The chain uses TRBV10-3 and TRBJ2-7; the D gene assignment is ambiguous. The sequence was obtained from a human donor with alopecia areata. CDR3 loop: CAISERVQSYEQYF. The DNA is TGTGCCATCAGTGAACGCGTACAGTCCTACGAGCAGTACTTC.